The 12 T cell receptor beta chains reported below all come from one sample, sequenced in a study of tumor-infiltrating lymphocytes in primary liver carcinoma. TCR beta cDNA came from roughly 550 ng total RNA, primed with a constant-region primer. Modified slightly, ARM-PCR produced TCR beta libraries over three nested multiplex PCR rounds. The first two PCR rounds used TRBV1-TRBV30 primers with a Cbeta primer, 9 to 11 cycles each. One entry per CDR3 protein, called by TCRdb with MiXCR from the multiplex PCR reads. Of 90,000 to 150,000 distinct CDR3 sequences detected, roughly 75% appear once; the ten largest clones hold 8.1%. Investigators took RNA and DNA out together from 20-30 mg of unsorted bulk tissue. Sequencing input: tumor-adjacent normal liver tissue. Receptor source: a woman aged 60 to 75 with primary liver carcinoma and hepatitis B virus infection.

To note about this clonotype: This may be a read error, as it is one base from a much larger clone. V gene TRBV12-3 or TRBV12-4 combines with J gene TRBJ1-5; tentatively, D is TRBD2 (6 bases). The DNA end is more similar to TRBJ2-3, so the J call may be wrong. The CDR3 is made up of 14 amino acids. CDR3 sequence (DNA): TGTGCCAGCAGGGGGACTGCCAACAATCAGCCCCAGTATTTT. It translates to CASRGTANNQPQYF.

The table lists this clonotype with many counts. The CDR3 DNA is TGTGTCCAAACCAGCACCAATGCTCGGGAATTATACTACGAGCAGTACTTC. It yields the protein CVQTSTNARELYYEQYF. V gene TRBV28 combines with J gene TRBJ2-7; weak D call: TRBD2 (5 bases). The CDR3 runs 17 residues. The germline V gene has CDR1 MDHEN and CDR2 SYDVKM. The full variable domain, in which reference TRBV28 and TRBJ2-7 provide the parts outside the CDR3, is DVKVTQSSRYLVKRTGEKVFLECVQDMDHENMFWYRQDPGLGLRLIYFSYDVKMKEKGDIPEGYSVSREKKERFSLILESASTNQTSMYLCVQTSTNARELYYEQYFGPGTRLTVT.

In its sample, this clonotype was seen many times. The J gene is TRBJ2-7, the V gene TRBV10-3, with 11 nucleotides matching TRBD1. The CDR3 is 13 amino acids. CDR1 and CDR2 (germline): ENHRY, SYGVKD. V shed 8 bases and J 3 bases; nucleotides not matched to a gene: 3. The CDR3 bases are TGTGCCATCCGGGGGACAGGGGGCTACGAGCAGTACTTC. Translation gives CAIRGTGGYEQYF.

This clonotype appeared many times. The chain employs TRBV25-1 and TRBJ2-7; 9 bases line up with TRBD1. Germline V gives CDR1 MGHDK, CDR2 SYGVNS. The CDR3 runs to 16 residues. V lost 2 bases, J lost 4 bases, and 9 bases stayed unmatched. CDR3: CASSEGGGQGSYEQYF. CDR3 sequence (DNA): TGTGCCAGCAGTGAAGGGGGGGGACAGGGTTCGTACGAGCAGTACTTC.

Of note for this clonotype: Mismatch with germline at one junction end may stem from a read error. This chain links TRBV11-3 with TRBJ2-2; 9 nucleotides match TRBD2. Per germline, CDR1 SGHNT and CDR2 YENEEA. The CDR3 has 17 amino acids. CDR3 region: CASSLGKLAGNAGELFF. CDR3 nucleotide sequence: TGTGCCAGCAGCTTAGGCAAGCTAGCGGGAAACGCCGGGGAGTTGTTTTTT.

The chain joins TRBV6-6 to TRBJ1-3; 9 nucleotides line up with TRBD1. Trimming cost V 7 bases and J 0 bases; bases outside gene matches: 7. The germline V gene has CDR1 MNHNY and CDR2 SVGAGI (reference sequence). CDR3 length: 16 residues. The CDR3, as DNA: TGTGCCAGCAATACTCCGGGACAGGGCTCTGGAAACACCATATATTTT. This sequence encodes CASNTPGQGSGNTIYF.

The chain uses TRBV21-1 and TRBJ2-3. TRBV21-1 is termed a pseudogene. The CDR3 loop spans 14 amino acids. The CDR3 is CASSKEGTRDTEYF. CDR3 in DNA: TGTGCCAGCAGCAAGGAAGGAACTCGGGATACGGAGTATTTT.

This clonotype occurred many times. This chain joins TRBV5-1 and TRBJ2-5, with 7 bases identical to TRBD2. Germline values: CDR1 SGHRS, CDR2 YFSETQ. This CDR3 is built from 14 residues. V was pared by 4 bases and J by 4 bases, with 7 bases of the junction left unmatched. Here the CDR3 DNA reads TGCGCCAGCAGCCTAACTAGCGTCCCAGAGACCCAGTACTTC. This encodes CASSLTSVPETQYF. The variable domain in full, completed from reference TRBV5-1 and TRBJ2-5, reads KAGVTQTPRYLIKTRGQQVTLSCSPISGHRSVSWYQQTPGQGLQFLFEYFSETQRNKGNFPGRFSGRQFSNSRSEMNVSTLELGDSALYLCASSLTSVPETQYFGPGTRLLVL.

A note on this clonotype: This is likely a read error, given that the CDR3 carries no conserved phenylalanine or tryptophan at its end. The chain has TRBV11-2 and TRBJ2-1, with 8 bases that match TRBD1. CDR1 and CDR2 from the germline V gene are SGHAT and FQNNGV. The trim removed 6 bases at V and 13 bases at J, leaving 20 bases unmatched. This CDR3 is 16 amino acids long. The CDR3 DNA reads as TGTGCCAGCAGACCCCTGGAGACAGGGGTCAACCGTGAACAGTTCCTC. Its translation is CASRPLETGVNREQFL.

This clonotype was seen once. This rearrangement joins TRBV11-2 to TRBJ1-2; 7 bases are shared with TRBD1. The V gene's germline CDR1 is SGHAT and CDR2 FQNNGV. The V gene end was trimmed by 6 bases and the J gene end by 1 base; junction bases not matched to a gene: 14. The CDR3 contains 17 residues. CDR3 sequence: CASRPRWDSRNNYGYTF. CDR3 DNA sequence: TGTGCCAGCAGACCGAGGTGGGACAGCCGCAATAACTATGGCTACACCTTC.

Concerning this clonotype itself: The junction does not match germline at one end; this may be a read error. The CDR3, as DNA: TGTGCCACCGGTGAGACCGGACGGAAACGTGAGACCCAGTACTTC. Translated, it gives CATGETGRKRETQYF. The V and J genes are TRBV24-1 and TRBJ2-5; D remains ambiguous. Germline V gene data show CDR1 as KGHDR and CDR2 as SFDVKD. The length of the CDR3 is 15 residues.

Concerning this clonotype itself: The CDR3 does not end in the conserved phenylalanine or tryptophan, so this is likely a read error. The V gene is TRBV2, the J gene TRBJ2-1; D is possibly TRBD1 (5 bases). The CDR3 extends over 14 amino acids. Per germline, CDR1 SNHLY and CDR2 FYNNEI. The CDR3 reads CVSKGDPSYNEQFL. The CDR3 DNA reads as TGTGTCAGCAAAGGGGATCCCAGCTACAATGAGCAGTTCCTC.